These 7 T cell receptor beta chains were sequenced from one sample in a study of cytomegalovirus exposure and HLA in healthy donors. PCR employed 60 Vbeta and 13 Jbeta primers. Some clones are missing from TCRdb's copy, which holds only in-frame ones; the method was immunoSEQ multiplex PCR. The data show 130,000 or so clones, with around nine tenths seen just once and less than 5.5% held by the top ten. Sequencing was performed on PBMCs. The receptors were sampled from a woman aged 25-40 years in good health and CMV-seronegative.

The V call is TRBV6-6, the J call TRBJ1-3; D perhaps matches TRBD1 (5 bases). Germline values: CDR1 MNHNY, CDR2 SVGAGI (reference sequence). V lost 2 bases and J 4 bases, leaving 12 bases between the germline ends. This CDR3 is built from 15 residues. CDR3 nucleotides: TGTGCCAGCAGTTACGCAGCCCCAGGGGGAAACACCATATATTTT. It codes for CASSYAAPGGNTIYF.

This clone showed up just once. This chain links TRBV27 with TRBJ2-1; 12 bases line up with TRBD1. J lost 7 bases, V lost 4 bases, and 2 bases had no gene match. The CDR3 is 14 amino acids. Germline V gene lookup returns CDR1 MNHEY and CDR2 SMNVEV (reference sequence). The CDR3 region is CASSSGQGANEQFF. As DNA, the CDR3 is TGTGCCAGCAGTTCGGGACAGGGGGCTAATGAGCAGTTCTTC.

This chain joins TRBV4-1 and TRBJ2-7; no clear D. The CDR3 covers 15 residues. Looked up from germline, CDR1 is MGHRA and CDR2 is YSYEKL. V lost 1 base and J 7 bases, leaving 17 bases between the germline ends. CDR3 residues: CASSQGLELVREQYF. CDR3 coding DNA: TGCGCCAGCAGCCAAGGGTTAGAGTTAGTGCGGGAGCAGTACTTC.

This rearrangement joins TRBV28 to TRBJ2-6; 8 bases align to TRBD1. The CDR3 has 19 amino acids. V lost 5 bases to trimming and J lost 0 bases; unmatched junction nucleotides: 12. From germline, CDR1 is MDHEN and CDR2 SYDVKM. Here the CDR3 reads CASSPRTGRKNSGANVLTF. Written as DNA, the CDR3 is TGTGCCAGCAGTCCTCGGACAGGGAGGAAAAACTCTGGGGCCAACGTCCTGACTTTC.

CDR3 amino acids: CSVAGKAKNIQYF. In DNA, the CDR3 is TGCAGCGTTGCAGGGAAAGCCAAAAACATTCAGTACTTC. The V call is TRBV29-1, the J call TRBJ2-4; TRBD1 might be the D (5 bases). Between the trimmed V and J ends, which lost 4 bases and 0 bases, there was a span of 7 bases. Germline assignment: CDR1 SQVTM and CDR2 ANQGSEA. This CDR3 comprises 13 residues. The full variable domain, rest sourced from reference TRBV29-1 and TRBJ2-4, is SAVISQKPSRDICQRGTSLTIQCQVDSQVTMMFWYRQQPGQSLTLIATANQGSEATYESGFVIDKFPISRPNLTFSTLTVSNMSPEDSSIYLCSVAGKAKNIQYFGAGTRLSVL.

The chain is built from TRBV18 and TRBJ1-5; TRBD1 matches at 7 bases. The V gene's germline CDR1 is KGHSH and CDR2 LQKENI. The CDR3 length is 16 residues. V gave up 0 bases and J gave up 2 bases; unmatched junction bases: 4. The CDR3, as DNA: TGTGCCAGCTCACCACCGACAGGGACAGGCAATCAGCCCCAGCATTTT. It specifies CASSPPTGTGNQPQHF. Complete variable domain (other parts from reference TRBV18 and TRBJ1-5): NAGVMQNPRHLVRRRGQEARLRCSPMKGHSHVYWYRQLPEEGLKFMVYLQKENIIDESGMPKERFSAEFPKEGPSILRIQQVVRGDSAAYFCASSPPTGTGNQPQHFGDGTRLSIL.

The V gene is TRBV9, the J gene TRBJ1-6, with TRBD1 as a possible D gene (5 bases). The CDR3 is made up of 13 amino acids. The V end was cut by 0 bases, the J end by 10 bases, with 8 bases between. The germline V gene encodes CDR1 SGDLS and CDR2 YYNGEE. The CDR3 region is CASSVVSGSPLHF. The CDR3 nucleotides read TGTGCCAGCAGCGTAGTATCAGGGTCACCCCTCCACTTT.